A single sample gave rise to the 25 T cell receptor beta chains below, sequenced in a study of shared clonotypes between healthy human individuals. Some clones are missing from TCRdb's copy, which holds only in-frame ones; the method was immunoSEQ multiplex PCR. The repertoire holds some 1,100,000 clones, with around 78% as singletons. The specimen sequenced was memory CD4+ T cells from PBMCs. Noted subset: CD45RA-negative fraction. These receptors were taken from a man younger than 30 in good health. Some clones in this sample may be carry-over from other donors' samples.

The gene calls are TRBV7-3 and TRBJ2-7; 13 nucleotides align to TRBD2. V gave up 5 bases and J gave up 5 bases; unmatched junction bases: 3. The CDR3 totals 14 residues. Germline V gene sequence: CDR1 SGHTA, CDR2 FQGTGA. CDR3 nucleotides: TGTGCCAGCAGCCCCGGGACTAGCGGGGACGAGCAGTACTTC. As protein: CASSPGTSGDEQYF.

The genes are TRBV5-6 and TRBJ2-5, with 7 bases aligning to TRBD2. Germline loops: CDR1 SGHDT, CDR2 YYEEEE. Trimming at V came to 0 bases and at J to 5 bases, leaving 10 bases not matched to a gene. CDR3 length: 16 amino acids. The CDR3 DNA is TGTGCCAGCAGCTTGGGTTTCCAGCGGGGCTCTGAGACCCAGTACTTC. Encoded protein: CASSLGFQRGSETQYF.

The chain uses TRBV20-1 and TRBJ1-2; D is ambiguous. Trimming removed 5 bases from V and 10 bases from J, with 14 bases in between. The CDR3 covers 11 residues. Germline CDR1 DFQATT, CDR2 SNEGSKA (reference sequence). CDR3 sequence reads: CSARDGGIYTF. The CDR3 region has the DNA TGCAGTGCTCGCGACGGAGGTATCTACACCTTC.

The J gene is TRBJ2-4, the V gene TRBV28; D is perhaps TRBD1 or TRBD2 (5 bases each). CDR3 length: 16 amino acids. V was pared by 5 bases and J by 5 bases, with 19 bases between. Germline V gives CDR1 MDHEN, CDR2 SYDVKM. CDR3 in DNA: TGTGCCAGCAGTACTTACGGACTGCTAGGGGAAAACATTCAGTACTTC. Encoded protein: CASSTYGLLGENIQYF.

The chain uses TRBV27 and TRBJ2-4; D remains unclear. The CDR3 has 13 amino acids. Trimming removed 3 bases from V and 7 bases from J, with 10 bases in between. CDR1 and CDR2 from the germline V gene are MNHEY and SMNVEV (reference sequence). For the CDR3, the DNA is TGTGCCAGCAGTTTCTCATCTGGGAACATTCAGTACTTC. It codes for CASSFSSGNIQYF.

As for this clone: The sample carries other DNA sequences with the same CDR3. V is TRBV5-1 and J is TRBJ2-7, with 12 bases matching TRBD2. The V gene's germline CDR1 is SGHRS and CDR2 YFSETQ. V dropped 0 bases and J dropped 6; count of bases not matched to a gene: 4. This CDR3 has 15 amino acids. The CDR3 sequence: CASSLGLAGVSEQYF. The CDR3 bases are TGCGCCAGCAGCTTGGGACTAGCGGGAGTTTCCGAGCAGTACTTC.

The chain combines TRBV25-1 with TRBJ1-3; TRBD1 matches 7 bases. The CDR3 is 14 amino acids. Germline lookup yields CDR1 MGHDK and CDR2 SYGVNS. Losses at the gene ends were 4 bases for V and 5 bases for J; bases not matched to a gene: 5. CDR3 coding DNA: TGTGCCAGCAGTGTTTCAGGGGGTAGAAACACCATATATTTT. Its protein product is CASSVSGGRNTIYF.

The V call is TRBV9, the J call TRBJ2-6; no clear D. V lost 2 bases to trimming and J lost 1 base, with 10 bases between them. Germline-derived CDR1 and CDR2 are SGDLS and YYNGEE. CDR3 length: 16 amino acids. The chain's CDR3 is CASSVSTHSGANVLTF. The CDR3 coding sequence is TGTGCCAGCAGCGTCTCAACCCATTCTGGGGCCAACGTCCTGACTTTC.

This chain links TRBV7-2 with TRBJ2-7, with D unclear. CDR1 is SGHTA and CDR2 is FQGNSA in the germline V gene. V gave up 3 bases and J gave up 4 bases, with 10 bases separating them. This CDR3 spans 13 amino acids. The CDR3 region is CASSFPGGYEQYF. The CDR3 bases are TGTGCCAGCAGCTTCCCTGGCGGATACGAGCAGTACTTC.

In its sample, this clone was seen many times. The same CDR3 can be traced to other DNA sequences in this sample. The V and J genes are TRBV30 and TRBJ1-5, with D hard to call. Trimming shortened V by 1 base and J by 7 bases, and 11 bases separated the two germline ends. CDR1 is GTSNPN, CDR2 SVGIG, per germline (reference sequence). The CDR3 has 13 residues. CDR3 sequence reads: CAWSAGPGQPQHF. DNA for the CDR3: TGTGCCTGGAGTGCTGGTCCTGGGCAGCCCCAGCATTTT.

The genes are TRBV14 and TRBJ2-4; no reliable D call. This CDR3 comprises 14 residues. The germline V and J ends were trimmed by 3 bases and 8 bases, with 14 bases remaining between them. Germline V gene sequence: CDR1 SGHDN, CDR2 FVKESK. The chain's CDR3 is CASSQDGNRDIQYF. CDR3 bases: TGTGCCAGCAGCCAGGACGGCAATCGTGACATTCAGTACTTC.

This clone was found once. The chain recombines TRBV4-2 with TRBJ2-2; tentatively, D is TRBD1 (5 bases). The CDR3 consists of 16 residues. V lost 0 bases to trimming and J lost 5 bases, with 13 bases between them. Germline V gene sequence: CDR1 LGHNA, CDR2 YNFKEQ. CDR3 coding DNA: TGTGCCAGCAGCCAAGAGGGAAGGGGAAGGACCGGGGAGCTGTTTTTT. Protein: CASSQEGRGRTGELFF.

The CDR3 region has the DNA TGCGCCAGCAGCCAGGGACTAGCGGAAAACATTCAGTACTTC. Translation: CASSQGLAENIQYF. The V and J genes are TRBV10-2 and TRBJ2-4, with 11 nucleotides matching TRBD2. Germline lookup yields CDR1 WSHSY and CDR2 SAAADI. The CDR3 runs to 14 residues. V lost 6 bases and J lost 5; bases outside the gene matches: 3.

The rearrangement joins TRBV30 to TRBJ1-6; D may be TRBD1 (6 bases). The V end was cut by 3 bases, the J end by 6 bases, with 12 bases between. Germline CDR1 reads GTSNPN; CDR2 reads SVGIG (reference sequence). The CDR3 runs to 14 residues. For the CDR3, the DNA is TGTGCCTGGAGCAGGGGCAGGCTTAATTCACCCCTCCACTTT. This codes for CAWSRGRLNSPLHF. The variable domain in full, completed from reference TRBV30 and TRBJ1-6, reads SQTIHQWPATLVQPVGSPLSLECTVEGTSNPNLYWYRQAAGRGLQLLFYSVGIGQISSEVPQNLSASRPQDRQFILSSKKLLLSDSGFYLCAWSRGRLNSPLHFGNGTRLTVT.

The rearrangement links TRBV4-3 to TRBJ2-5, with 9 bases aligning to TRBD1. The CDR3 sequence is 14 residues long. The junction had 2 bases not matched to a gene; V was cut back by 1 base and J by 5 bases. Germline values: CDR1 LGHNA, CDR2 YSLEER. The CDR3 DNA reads TGCGCCAGCAGCCAAGGACAGGGGGTTGAGACCCAGTACTTC. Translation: CASSQGQGVETQYF.

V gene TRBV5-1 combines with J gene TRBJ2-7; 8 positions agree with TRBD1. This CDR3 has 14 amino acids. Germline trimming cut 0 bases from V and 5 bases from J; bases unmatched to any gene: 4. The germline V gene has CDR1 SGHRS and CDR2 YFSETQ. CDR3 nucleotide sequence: TGCGCCAGCAGCTTGGGCCCAGGGGGCCACGAGCAGTACTTC. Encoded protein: CASSLGPGGHEQYF.

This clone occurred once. CDR3 loop: CASSKRTAADTGELFF. The CDR3, as DNA: TGTGCCAGTAGTAAGAGGACGGCAGCGGACACCGGGGAGCTGTTTTTT. The V call is TRBV19, the J call TRBJ2-2; a weak D match, TRBD2 (5 bases). This CDR3 spans 16 amino acids. In germline, CDR1 is LNHDA, CDR2 SQIVND (reference sequence). V was pared by 4 bases and J by 3 bases, with 15 bases between.

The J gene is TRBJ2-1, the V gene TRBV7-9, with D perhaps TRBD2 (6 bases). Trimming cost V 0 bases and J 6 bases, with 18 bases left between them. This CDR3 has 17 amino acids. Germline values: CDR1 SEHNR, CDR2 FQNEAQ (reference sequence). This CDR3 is CASSLARAGSLGNEQFF. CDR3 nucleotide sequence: TGTGCCAGCAGCTTAGCAAGAGCGGGTAGTCTGGGCAATGAGCAGTTCTTC.

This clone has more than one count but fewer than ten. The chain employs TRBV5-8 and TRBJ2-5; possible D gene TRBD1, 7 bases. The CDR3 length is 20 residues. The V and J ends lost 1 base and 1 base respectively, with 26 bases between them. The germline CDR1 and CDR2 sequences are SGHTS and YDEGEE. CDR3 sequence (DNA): TGTGCCAGCAGCTTGTTTCGCAGGGGGATTCGAGCGGGCCTCCAAGAGACCCAGTACTTC. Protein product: CASSLFRRGIRAGLQETQYF.

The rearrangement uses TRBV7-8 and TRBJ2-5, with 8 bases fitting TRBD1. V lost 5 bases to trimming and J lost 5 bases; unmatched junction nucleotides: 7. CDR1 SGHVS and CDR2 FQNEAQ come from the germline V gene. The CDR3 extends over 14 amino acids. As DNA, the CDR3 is TGTGCCAGCAGCCCCCGACAGGGGTGGGAGACCCAGTACTTC. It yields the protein CASSPRQGWETQYF.

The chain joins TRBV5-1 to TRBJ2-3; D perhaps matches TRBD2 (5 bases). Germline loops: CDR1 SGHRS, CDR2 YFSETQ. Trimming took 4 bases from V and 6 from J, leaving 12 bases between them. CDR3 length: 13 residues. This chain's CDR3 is CASSRGSSDTQYF. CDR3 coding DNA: TGCGCCAGCAGCAGAGGGTCATCGGATACGCAGTATTTT.

The CDR3 nucleotides are TGCGCCAGCAGCTTGGCCCGGGCGGGGATCACAGATACGCAGTATTTT. Its protein product is CASSLARAGITDTQYF. V and J are TRBV5-1 and TRBJ2-3; TRBD2 is a possible D gene (6 bases). V was cut by 0 bases and J by 2 bases, with 13 bases left in between. The CDR3 spans 16 residues. Germline V CDR1 and CDR2: SGHRS, YFSETQ.

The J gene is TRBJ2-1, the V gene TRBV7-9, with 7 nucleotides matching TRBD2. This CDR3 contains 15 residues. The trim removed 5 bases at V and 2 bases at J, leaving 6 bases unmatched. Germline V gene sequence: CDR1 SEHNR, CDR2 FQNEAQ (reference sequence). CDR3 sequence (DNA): TGTGCCAGCAGCGCCCCAGGACTAGCCTACAATGAGCAGTTCTTC. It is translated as CASSAPGLAYNEQFF.

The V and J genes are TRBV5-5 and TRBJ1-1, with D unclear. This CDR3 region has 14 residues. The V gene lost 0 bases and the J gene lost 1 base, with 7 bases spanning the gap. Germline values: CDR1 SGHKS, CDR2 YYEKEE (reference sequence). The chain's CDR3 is CASSLDPRNTEAFF. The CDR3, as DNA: TGTGCCAGCAGCTTGGATCCGAGGAACACTGAAGCTTTCTTT.

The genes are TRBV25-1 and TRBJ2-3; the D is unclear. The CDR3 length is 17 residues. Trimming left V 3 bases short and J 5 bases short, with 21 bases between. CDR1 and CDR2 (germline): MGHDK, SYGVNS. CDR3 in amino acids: CASSDGMHSKWGDTQYF. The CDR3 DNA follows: TGTGCCAGCAGTGATGGGATGCATAGCAAATGGGGAGATACGCAGTATTTT.